This T cell receptor (beta chain) was obtained from a study of blood T cell repertoires in COVID-19. Per the germline V gene, CDR1 is SGHRS and CDR2 is YFSETQ. The CDR3 totals 15 residues. V gave up 1 base and J gave up 1 base, with 11 bases separating them. Libraries were prepared by immunoSEQ multiplex PCR; TCRdb keeps only in-frame clonotypes and omits some of them. The table includes tens of thousands of clones, around four fifths detected once. This TCR was recovered from a human donor in a cohort sampled during active COVID-19. Sequencing was performed on peripheral blood. The chain couples TRBV5-1 to TRBJ1-1; D is unclear. CDR3 sequence reads: CASSLQAGGNTEAFF. The CDR3 DNA is TGCGCCAGCAGCTTGCAGGCGGGCGGGAACACTGAAGCTTTCTTT.